The TCR beta chain under discussion was sequenced for a study of blood T cells in healthy people across ages. The germline gives CDR1 SGHTA, CDR2 FQGNSA. V lost 5 bases to trimming and J lost 4 bases; unmatched junction nucleotides: 10. This CDR3 contains 15 residues. Primers used in a second PCR of about 7 to 12 cycles were a sample-barcoded 5' primer and a J-beta primer mix. Every cDNA was tagged by a template-switch adaptor with 12 random nucleotides. TCRdb called the 5' RACE reads again in MiXCR, with one record for every CDR3 protein. This table has 750,000 to 950,000 distinct CDR3 sequences, just under 30% appearing once. This clonotype was observed a handful of times. This sample was also put to use in a study of T cells of mothers and their children. From that report: Mother-child pairs who were related displayed a slightly higher overlap than unrelated pairs, a difference that was non-significant.

The sample was blood. This sequence joins TRBV7-2 and TRBJ1-2, with 7 bases identical to TRBD1. The sequence was obtained from a woman aged 40-49 years in good health. The chain's CDR3 is CASSPLTGLSYGYTF. The CDR3 nucleotides read TGTGCCAGCAGCCCACTGACAGGGTTGAGCTATGGCTACACCTTC.